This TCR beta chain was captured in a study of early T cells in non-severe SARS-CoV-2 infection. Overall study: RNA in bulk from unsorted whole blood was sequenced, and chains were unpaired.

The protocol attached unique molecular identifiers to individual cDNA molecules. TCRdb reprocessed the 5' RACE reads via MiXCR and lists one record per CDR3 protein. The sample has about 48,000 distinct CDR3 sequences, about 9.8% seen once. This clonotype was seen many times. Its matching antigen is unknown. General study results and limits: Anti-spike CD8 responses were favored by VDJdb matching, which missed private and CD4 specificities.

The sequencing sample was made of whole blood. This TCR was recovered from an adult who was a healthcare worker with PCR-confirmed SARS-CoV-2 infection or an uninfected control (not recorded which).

In DNA form, the CDR3 reads TGCAGTGCTAGTAGGACAGGGTCTGGAAACACCATATATTTT. The encoded protein is CSASRTGSGNTIYF. The chain combines TRBV20-1 with TRBJ1-3, with 8 bases that match TRBD1. The CDR3 covers 14 residues. Germline values: CDR1 DFQATT, CDR2 SNEGSKA (reference sequence). The trim removed 3 bases at V and 1 base at J, leaving 2 bases unmatched.